These T cell receptor beta chains were read from a single sample in a study of blood T cell repertoires in COVID-19. Produced via immunoSEQ multiplex PCR; TCRdb's table is partial and in-frame only. The repertoire holds 60,000 to 80,000 clones, with approximately 84% as singletons. Sequencing input: peripheral blood. The receptors were gathered from a man aged 50-60 years with active COVID-19. Both conserved end residues are part of each CDR3. D genes are given only for firm matches. Some rows have no size entry. The others give once, few or many, or a class for an expanded clone.

J	length	V	D	size	DNA	CDR3
TRBJ2-1	15	TRBV6-5	TRBD1	NA	TGTGCCAGCAGTTCTTGGGACAGGGTTTACAATGAGCAGTTCTTC	CASSSWDRVYNEQFF
TRBJ2-4	17	TRBV3-1/TRBV3-2	TRBD1	once	TGTGCCAGCAGCCAAGCGAACAGGGGGATCCTCCTTAACATTCAGTACTTC	CASSQANRGILLNIQYF
TRBJ1-3	15	TRBV2	TRBD1	few	TGTGCCAGCAGTGAAGGGGGACAGGGGGCAGACACCATATATTTT	CASSEGGQGADTIYF
TRBJ2-2	15	TRBV2	TRBD2	few	TGTGCCAGCAGTGGGTCGGGAGGGAACACCGGGGAGCTGTTTTTT	CASSGSGGNTGELFF
TRBJ2-1	13	TRBV5-5	TRBD2	NA	TGTGCCAGCAGCCCTAGCGGGAGGGATGAGCAGTTCTTC	CASSPSGRDEQFF
TRBJ2-7	14	TRBV10-3	TRBD2	NA	TGTGCCATCAGTGAAGCTAGCGGGGTGGGCGAGCAGTACTTC	CAISEASGVGEQYF
TRBJ1-6	14	TRBV20-1	NA	NA	TGCAGTGCTAGTGTGGGGGCTTATAATTCACCCCTCCACTTT	CSASVGAYNSPLHF
TRBJ1-2	12	TRBV6-5	NA	once	TGTGCCAGCAGTCAGGGGAACTATGGCTACACCTTC	CASSQGNYGYTF
TRBJ2-3	14	TRBV7-9	NA	NA	TGTGCCAGCACCCTTGACTTTAGCACAGATACGCAGTATTTT	CASTLDFSTDTQYF
TRBJ1-6	13	TRBV7-9	NA	NA	TGTGCCAGCAGCTTAACAGGGAATTCACCCCTCCACTTT	CASSLTGNSPLHF
TRBJ2-5	17	TRBV9	TRBD2	NA	TGTGCCAGCAGCGTAGGTACTAGCGGGAGAGGAGGCGAGACCCAGTACTTC	CASSVGTSGRGGETQYF
TRBJ2-2	19	TRBV18	TRBD2	NA	TGTGCCAGCTCACCTATACTCGGACTAGCGGGGGCGAACACCGGGGAGCTGTTTTTT	CASSPILGLAGANTGELFF
TRBJ1-2	12	TRBV6-5	NA	NA	TGTGCCAGCAGTCGAGTCGGGGGAGGCTACACCTTC	CASSRVGGGYTF
TRBJ1-1	15	TRBV4-2	TRBD1	NA	TGTGCCAGCAGCCAAAGAGGGACAGGGCACACTGAAGCTTTCTTT	CASSQRGTGHTEAFF
TRBJ2-1	17	TRBV4-2	NA	NA	TGTGCCAGCAGCCAAACCTGGAGGGAGACAGTTGGCAATGAGCAGTTCTTC	CASSQTWRETVGNEQFF
TRBJ1-6	14	TRBV18	NA	once	TGTGCCAGCTCACCTAGCTCCTATAATTCACCCCTCCACTTT	CASSPSSYNSPLHF
TRBJ1-1	18	TRBV19	NA	NA	TGTGCCAGTAGTATAGGCGTGGTCGGACGGGATAAGAATAGGGAAGCTTTCTTT	CASSIGVVGRDKNREAFF
TRBJ2-2	16	TRBV19	TRBD2	NA	TGTGCCAGTAGTGACGTAGGCGGGAGCAGAACCGGGGAGCTGTTTTTT	CASSDVGGSRTGELFF